The T cell receptor beta chain under discussion was sequenced for a study of T cells in Graves' hyperthyroidism and ophthalmopathy. Each person with ophthalmopathy scored at least 3 on the Clinical Activity Score, reached NOSPECS grade 4 or higher, and had been ill under 3 months. Amplification of TCR beta CDR3 regions used RNA as the template. The study used the HTBI primer set for a first-round RT-PCR of the TCR CDR3. From the multiplex PCR reads, TCRdb called clonotypes with MiXCR, one entry per CDR3 protein. The sample holds 500,000 to 800,000 distinct CDR3 sequences, approximately 14% seen once. V lost 5 bases and J lost 0; bases outside the gene matches: 5. Germline assignment: CDR1 MNHNS and CDR2 SASEGT. This CDR3 comprises 16 residues.

This sequence originates from a woman aged 45-65 years with Graves' ophthalmopathy. The sequenced sample consisted of blood. This sequence joins TRBV6-1 and TRBJ2-1; TRBD2 agrees at 9 bases. CDR3 sequence: CASSSRLADSYNEQFF. CDR3 coding DNA: TGTGCCAGCAGTTCCCGACTAGCGGACTCCTACAATGAGCAGTTCTTC.